The clone carrying this TCR beta chain has ten or more counts. The antigen is not known. The sample is drawn from a study of CD8 T cells in ankylosing spondylitis. Study-level points and caveats: Blood from ankylosing spondylitis patients appeared to carry a characteristic roughly 8-variant TCR beta motif.

TCRdb reanalysed the 5' RACE reads using MiXCR and keeps one entry per CDR3 protein. The sample has fewer than 650,000 distinct CDR3 sequences, 9.5% to 15% seen once. The ends were cut back, 7 bases at V and 3 bases at J, with 22 bases in the middle. The CDR3 extends over 16 amino acids. The sequencing sample was made of blood, either unsorted or a sorted T cell fraction (not recorded which). The TCR sequence derives from a male donor with ankylosing spondylitis. The genes are TRBV12-3 or TRBV12-4 and TRBJ2-7; D might be TRBD1 (7 bases). The CDR3: CASTSDRQGGNYEQYF. The CDR3 DNA reads as TGTGCCAGCACTTCCGATCGACAGGGAGGAAACTACGAGCAGTACTTC.